Presented here are 14 T cell receptor beta chains from one specimen sequenced in a study of blood T cell repertoires in COVID-19. Produced via immunoSEQ multiplex PCR; TCRdb's table is partial and in-frame only. The sample holds roughly 290,000 clones, approximately 85% seen once. The sample comprised peripheral blood. The receptor source for this set is a human donor with COVID-19, enrolled during active disease. The donor label of this sample is uncertain.

The chain links TRBV2 to TRBJ2-3, with 11 nucleotides matching TRBD2. This CDR3 spans 16 amino acids. V was pared by 3 bases and J by 1 base, with 3 bases of the junction left unmatched. The germline V gene encodes CDR1 SNHLY and CDR2 FYNNEI. Here the CDR3 reads CASSDLLAGGTDTQYF. The CDR3 DNA sequence: TGTGCCAGCAGTGACCTACTAGCGGGAGGCACAGATACGCAGTATTTT.

V is TRBV11-2 and J is TRBJ1-1, with D perhaps matching TRBD1 (5 bases). Germline V gene data show CDR1 as SGHAT and CDR2 as FQNNGV. V was pared by 2 bases and J by 1 base, with 8 bases between. This CDR3 comprises 14 residues. The CDR3 bases are TGTGCCAGCAGCTTAATCGGGGGGAACACTGAAGCTTTCTTT. Translating it yields CASSLIGGNTEAFF.

The J gene is TRBJ2-7, the V gene TRBV30; TRBD1 matches at 10 bases. CDR1 is GTSNPN, CDR2 SVGIG, per germline (reference sequence). The trim removed 2 bases at V and 3 bases at J, leaving 4 bases unmatched. The CDR3 length is 14 residues. CDR3 sequence: CAWSPDRGIYEQYF. In DNA form, the CDR3 reads TGTGCCTGGAGTCCGGACAGGGGGATCTACGAGCAGTACTTC.

This clone was seen once. The V and J genes are TRBV7-2 and TRBJ1-5; D not resolved. Germline CDR1 SGHTA, CDR2 FQGNSA. V lost 2 bases, J lost 5 bases, and 7 bases lay in between. The length of the CDR3 is 13 residues. CDR3: CASSLSQDQPQHF. The CDR3 DNA is TGTGCCAGCAGCTTAAGCCAGGATCAGCCCCAGCATTTT.

The chain carries TRBV19 and TRBJ2-6; TRBD1 aligns across 12 bases. CDR3 length: 17 amino acids. V shed 6 bases, J shed 2 bases, and the junction held 5 bases outside the gene matches. CDR1 LNHDA and CDR2 SQIVND come from the germline V gene (reference sequence). CDR3 in amino acids: CASRPGQGAPGANVLTF. The CDR3 DNA sequence: TGTGCCAGTAGGCCGGGACAGGGGGCCCCTGGGGCCAACGTCCTGACTTTC.

This chain connects TRBV5-6 to TRBJ1-5; TRBD1 agrees at 7 bases. The CDR3 consists of 15 residues. Germline trimming cut 3 bases from V and 5 bases from J; bases unmatched to any gene: 8. Germline V gene data show CDR1 as SGHDT and CDR2 as YYEEEE. CDR3 sequence (DNA): TGTGCCAGCAGCTCGCGAAGCAGGGGGTATCAGCCCCAGCATTTT. It is translated as CASSSRSRGYQPQHF.

V and J are TRBV5-6 and TRBJ1-1; D is unresolved. Germline lookup yields CDR1 SGHDT and CDR2 YYEEEE. This CDR3 spans 19 amino acids. V lost 4 bases and J 0 bases, leaving 25 bases between the germline ends. CDR3 DNA sequence: TGTGCCAGCAGCAGCGGGCTTAGACCCCATATAGAGGTGAACACTGAAGCTTTCTTT. This encodes CASSSGLRPHIEVNTEAFF.

A few counts support this clone. The chain links TRBV15 to TRBJ1-2; 9 bases are a match to TRBD1. Germline V CDR1 and CDR2: LNHNV, YYDKDF (reference sequence). V shed 6 bases and J 6 bases; nucleotides not matched to a gene: 2. This CDR3 region has 12 residues. The DNA for the CDR3 is TGTGCCACCAGAGGGACAGGGCATGGCTACACCTTC. Amino acids: CATRGTGHGYTF.

The V gene is TRBV9, the J gene TRBJ1-1; 9 nucleotides line up with TRBD1. The V segment lost 4 bases and the J segment 1 base; nucleotides outside the gene matches: 5. CDR1 and CDR2 (germline): SGDLS, YYNGEE. This CDR3 region has 15 residues. The CDR3, as DNA: TGTGCCAGCAGCACATGGACAGGGGAGAACACTGAAGCTTTCTTT. Residues: CASSTWTGENTEAFF.

The chain recombines TRBV10-3 with TRBJ1-1, with D tentatively TRBD1 (5 bases). The CDR3 extends over 14 amino acids. Trimming removed 7 bases from V and 4 bases from J, with 16 bases in between. The germline CDR1 and CDR2 sequences are ENHRY and SYGVKD. The CDR3 DNA sequence: TGTGCCATCACCCCCGGGGGGGGTGGCACTGAAGCTTTCTTT. Amino acids: CAITPGGGGTEAFF.

The chain uses TRBV5-1 and TRBJ1-1; TRBD1 is a possible D gene (5 bases). V was clipped by 3 bases and J by 4 bases, with 13 bases between them. The CDR3 consists of 14 residues. Germline V gene sequence: CDR1 SGHRS, CDR2 YFSETQ. The CDR3 here is CASSSQGEGTEAFF. The DNA of the CDR3 is TGCGCCAGCAGCTCCCAAGGGGAAGGCACTGAAGCTTTCTTT.

This chain uses TRBV9 with TRBJ2-1, with 7 bases that match TRBD2. Per the germline V gene, CDR1 is SGDLS and CDR2 is YYNGEE. The J segment lost 6 bases and the V segment lost 0 bases, leaving 9 bases of the junction unmatched. The CDR3 is 16 residues long. The CDR3 protein is CASSVATSLAPNEQFF. The DNA of the CDR3 is TGTGCCAGCAGCGTAGCGACTAGCTTAGCCCCCAATGAGCAGTTCTTC.

This sequence joins TRBV4-2 and TRBJ2-7; 8 bases fit TRBD2. The V gene's germline CDR1 is LGHNA and CDR2 YNFKEQ. The CDR3 sequence is 17 residues long. V shed 0 bases, J shed 0 bases, and the junction held 7 bases outside the gene matches. Here the CDR3 reads CASSQDGSGSGSYEQYF. CDR3 DNA: TGTGCCAGCAGCCAAGATGGGAGCGGGAGTGGCTCCTACGAGCAGTACTTC.

The genes are TRBV13 and TRBJ2-7; maybe TRBD2 (6 bases). CDR1 PRHDT and CDR2 FYEKMQ come from the germline V gene (reference sequence). This CDR3 region has 14 residues. The ends were cut back, 5 bases at V and 7 bases at J, with 18 bases in the middle. CDR3 in amino acids: CASSPTRGVSEQYF. CDR3 nucleotide sequence: TGTGCCAGCAGCCCGACTAGAGGAGTGTCGGAGCAGTACTTC.